The sequence of this TCR beta chain was determined in a study of siplizumab effects on memory and regulatory T cells. Points from the study as a whole: Researchers could not give a naive or memory phenotype to roughly 80-96% of proliferating CD4+ or CD8+ clones. Contribution to the alloresponse seemed major for naive T cells, which also seemed more diverse than memory cells.

As for this clone: Its matching antigen is unknown.

The repertoire was sequenced with immunoSEQ multiplex PCR; TCRdb's copy has only in-frame clones and lacks some. The table includes 95,000 to 110,000 clones, about 93% detected once. The CDR3 loop spans 11 amino acids. Trimming pared 2 bases from V and 6 bases from J, leaving 3 bases between. The germline V gene has CDR1 SGHRS and CDR2 YFSETQ. This clonotype was obtained from a human donor in good health. The sample comprised Tregs sorted from blood. V is TRBV5-1 and J is TRBJ1-3; D is undetermined. The CDR3 DNA sequence: TGCGCCAGCAGCTTTGAAAACACCATATATTTT. It is translated as CASSFENTIYF.